These 2 T cell receptor beta chains share one sample of origin, sequenced in a study of a mutant IDH1 vaccine in newly diagnosed glioma. Indicated time point: week 47, end of study. Vaccine doses each comprised 300 ug of mutant IDH1 20-mer peptide, with topical imiquimod. Clones were sequenced by immunoSEQ multiplex PCR, and TCRdb holds only the in-frame ones, with some missing. The sample lists 90,000 to 100,000 clones, over 85% occurring once. What these receptors recognize is not known. The sample in question was PBMCs, obtained from a glioma patient whose treatment included an IDH1 peptide vaccine. All receptors derive from a woman aged 50 to 60 with glioma.

The chain carries TRBV6-1 and TRBJ2-7; the D gene is possibly TRBD1 (5 bases). Germline values: CDR1 MNHNS, CDR2 SASEGT. The ends were cut back, 0 bases at V and 1 base at J, with 7 bases in the middle. The CDR3 is 14 amino acids. The CDR3 nucleotides are TGTGCCAGCAGTGAAGCTGCAGGGTCCTACGAGCAGTACTTC. Encoded protein: CASSEAAGSYEQYF.

This clone came up once. The chain employs TRBV5-1 and TRBJ2-3; unclear D gene. Germline V lookup: CDR1 SGHRS, CDR2 YFSETQ. The CDR3 loop spans 15 amino acids. Trimming took 2 bases from V and 0 from J, leaving 10 bases between them. DNA for the CDR3: TGCGCCAGCAGCTTTTCAGGCCCCAGCACAGATACGCAGTATTTT. Residues: CASSFSGPSTDTQYF. The full variable domain, in which reference TRBV5-1 and TRBJ2-3 provide the parts outside the CDR3, is KAGVTQTPRYLIKTRGQQVTLSCSPISGHRSVSWYQQTPGQGLQFLFEYFSETQRNKGNFPGRFSGRQFSNSRSEMNVSTLELGDSALYLCASSFSGPSTDTQYFGPGTRLTVL.